This T cell receptor (beta chain) was obtained from a study of cytomegalovirus exposure and HLA in healthy donors. Study-wide background: Unique TCRs from HLA-typed donors, around 93 million of them, were held in an early data release.

It was with 60 Vbeta and 13 Jbeta primers that the PCR ran. Clones were sequenced by immunoSEQ multiplex PCR, and TCRdb holds only the in-frame ones, with some missing. The top ten clones hold around 5.7% of a sample with 200,000 to 250,000 clones, about four fifths of them seen once. Points from the study as a whole: Later analysis identified several of the most significant clusters that appeared linked to common viral pathogens. When a later analysis was performed, an Asian-associated ancestry cluster reportedly had fewer N-insertions than the approximately 700-donor mean. An analysis done earlier found most TCR beta V segments productive about 87% or about 30% of the time.

With respect to this clone: What it binds is not known.

Germline V gene sequence: CDR1 MNHEY, CDR2 SMNVEV (reference sequence). There are 15 residues in the CDR3. Input material: PBMCs. The V gene is TRBV27, the J gene TRBJ2-5; D is perhaps TRBD2 (6 bases). The end of the DNA aligns better with TRBJ2-7, so the J call may be wrong. This TCR was recovered from a woman aged 40 to 50 in good health and CMV-seropositive. CDR3 sequence: CASSARLGALFEQYF. CDR3 DNA sequence: TGTGCCAGCAGTGCCCGACTAGGGGCTTTGTTCGAGCAGTACTTC.